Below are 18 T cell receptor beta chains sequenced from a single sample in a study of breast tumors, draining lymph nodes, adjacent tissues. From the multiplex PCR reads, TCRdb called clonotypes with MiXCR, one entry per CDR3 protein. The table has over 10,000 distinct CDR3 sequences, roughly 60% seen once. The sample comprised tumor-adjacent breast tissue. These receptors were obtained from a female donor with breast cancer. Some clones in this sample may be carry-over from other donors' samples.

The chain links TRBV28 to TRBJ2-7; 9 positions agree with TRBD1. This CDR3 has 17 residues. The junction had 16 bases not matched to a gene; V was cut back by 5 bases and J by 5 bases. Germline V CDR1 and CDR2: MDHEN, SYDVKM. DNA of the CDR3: TGTGCCAGCAGTCCCCTCTTGGGACAGGGCCCAGACAACGAGCAGTACTTC. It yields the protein CASSPLLGQGPDNEQYF.

CDR3 protein: CASSSGLAPEQYF. In nucleotides, the CDR3 is TGTGCCAGCAGTTCGGGACTAGCTCCCGAGCAGTACTTC. The chain uses TRBV6-5 and TRBJ2-7, with 9 bases identical to TRBD2. Germline CDR1 reads MNHEY; CDR2 reads SVGAGI. There are 13 residues in the CDR3. V shed 4 bases, J shed 6 bases, and the junction held 4 bases outside the gene matches.

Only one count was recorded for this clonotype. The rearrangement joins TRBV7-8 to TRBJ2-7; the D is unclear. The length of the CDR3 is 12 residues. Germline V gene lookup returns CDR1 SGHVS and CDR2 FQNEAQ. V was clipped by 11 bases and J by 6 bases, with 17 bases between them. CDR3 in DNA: TGTGCCCAGCGCTTAGGTACCCTCGAGCAGTACTTC. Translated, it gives CAQRLGTLEQYF.

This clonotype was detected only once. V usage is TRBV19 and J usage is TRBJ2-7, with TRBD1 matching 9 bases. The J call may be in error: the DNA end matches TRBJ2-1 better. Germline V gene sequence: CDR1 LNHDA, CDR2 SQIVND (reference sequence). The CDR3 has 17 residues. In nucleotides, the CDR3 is TGTGCCAGTAGTTCGGAGGGGAGGGACAGGGTTACCTACGAGCAGTTCTTC. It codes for CASSSEGRDRVTYEQFF.

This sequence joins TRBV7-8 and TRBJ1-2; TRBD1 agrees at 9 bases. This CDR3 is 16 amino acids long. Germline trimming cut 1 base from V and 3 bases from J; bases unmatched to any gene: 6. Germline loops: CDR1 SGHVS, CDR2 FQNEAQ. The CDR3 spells CASSLDSGQGDYGYTF. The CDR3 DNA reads TGTGCCAGCAGCTTAGATTCGGGACAGGGAGACTATGGCTACACCTTC.

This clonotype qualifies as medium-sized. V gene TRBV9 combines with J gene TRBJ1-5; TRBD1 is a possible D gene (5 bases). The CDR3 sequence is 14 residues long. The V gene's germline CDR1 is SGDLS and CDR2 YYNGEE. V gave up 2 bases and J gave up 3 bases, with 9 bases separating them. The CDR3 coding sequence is TGTGCCAGCAGCGTTGGGGGGATCAATCAGCCCCAGCATTTT. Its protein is CASSVGGINQPQHF.

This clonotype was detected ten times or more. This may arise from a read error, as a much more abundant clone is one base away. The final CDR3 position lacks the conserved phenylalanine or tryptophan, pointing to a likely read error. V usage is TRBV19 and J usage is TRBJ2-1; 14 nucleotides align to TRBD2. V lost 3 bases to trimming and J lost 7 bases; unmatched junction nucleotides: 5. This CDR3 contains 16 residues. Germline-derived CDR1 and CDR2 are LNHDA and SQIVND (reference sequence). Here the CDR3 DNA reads TGTGCCAGTAGTATGCGGGGGACTAGCGGGAGAAATGAGCAGTTCTCC. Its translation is CASSMRGTSGRNEQFS.

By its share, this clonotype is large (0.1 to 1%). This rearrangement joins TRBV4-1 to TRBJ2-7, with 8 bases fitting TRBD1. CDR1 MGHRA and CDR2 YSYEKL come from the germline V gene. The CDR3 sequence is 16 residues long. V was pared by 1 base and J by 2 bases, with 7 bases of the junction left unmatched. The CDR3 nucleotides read TGCGCCAGCAGCCAAGCTCCGGACAGGGTTACCTACGAGCAGTACTTC. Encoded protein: CASSQAPDRVTYEQYF.

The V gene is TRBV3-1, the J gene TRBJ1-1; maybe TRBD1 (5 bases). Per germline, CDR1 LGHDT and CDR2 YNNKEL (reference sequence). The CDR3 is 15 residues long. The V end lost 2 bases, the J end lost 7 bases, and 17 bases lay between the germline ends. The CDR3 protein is CASSQYRQGPFEAFF. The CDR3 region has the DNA TGTGCCAGCAGCCAATACCGGCAGGGTCCATTTGAAGCTTTCTTT.

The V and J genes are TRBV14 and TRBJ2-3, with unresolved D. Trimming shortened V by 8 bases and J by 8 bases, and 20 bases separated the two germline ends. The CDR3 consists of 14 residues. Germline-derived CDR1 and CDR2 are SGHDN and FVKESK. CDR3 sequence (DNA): TGTGCCAGCGGCCCCCGCTCTCCTGCAGGTACGCAGTATTTT. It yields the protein CASGPRSPAGTQYF.

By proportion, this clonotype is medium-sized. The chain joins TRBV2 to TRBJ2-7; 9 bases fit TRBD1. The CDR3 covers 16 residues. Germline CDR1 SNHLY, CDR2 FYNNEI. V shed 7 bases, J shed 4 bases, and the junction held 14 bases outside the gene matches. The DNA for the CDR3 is TGTGCCAGCAACTCAATAGGGGGACAGGGAGGATACGAGCAGTACTTC. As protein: CASNSIGGQGGYEQYF.

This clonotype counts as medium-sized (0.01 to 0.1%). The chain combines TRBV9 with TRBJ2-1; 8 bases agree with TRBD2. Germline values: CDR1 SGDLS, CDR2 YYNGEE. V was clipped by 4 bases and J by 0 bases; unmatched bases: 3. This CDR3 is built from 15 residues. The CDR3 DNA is TGTGCCAGCAGCCCCGGGGGGGCCTCCTACAATGAGCAGTTCTTC. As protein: CASSPGGASYNEQFF.

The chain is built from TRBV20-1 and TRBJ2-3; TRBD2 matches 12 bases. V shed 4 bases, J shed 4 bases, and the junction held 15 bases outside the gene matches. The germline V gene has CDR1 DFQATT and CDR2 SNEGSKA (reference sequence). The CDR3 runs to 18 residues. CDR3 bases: TGCAGTGCTACCCGGACCAGACTAGCGGGAGATGTGGCAGATACGCAGTATTTT. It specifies CSATRTRLAGDVADTQYF.

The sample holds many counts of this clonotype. The CDR3 sequence: CASSYVGSSYEQYF. The CDR3 nucleotides are TGTGCCAGCAGTTACGTCGGTTCTTCCTACGAGCAGTACTTC. V is TRBV6-6 and J is TRBJ2-7, with D unresolved. Looked up from germline, CDR1 is MNHNY and CDR2 is SVGAGI (reference sequence). This CDR3 is 14 amino acids long. The V gene lost 2 bases and the J gene lost 1 base, with 9 bases spanning the gap.

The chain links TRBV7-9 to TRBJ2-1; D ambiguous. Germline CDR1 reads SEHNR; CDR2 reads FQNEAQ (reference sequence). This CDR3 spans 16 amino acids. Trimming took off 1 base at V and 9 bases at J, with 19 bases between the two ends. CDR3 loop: CASSLEVERFFGEQFF. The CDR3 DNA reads TGTGCCAGCAGCTTAGAGGTTGAAAGGTTCTTCGGTGAGCAGTTCTTC.

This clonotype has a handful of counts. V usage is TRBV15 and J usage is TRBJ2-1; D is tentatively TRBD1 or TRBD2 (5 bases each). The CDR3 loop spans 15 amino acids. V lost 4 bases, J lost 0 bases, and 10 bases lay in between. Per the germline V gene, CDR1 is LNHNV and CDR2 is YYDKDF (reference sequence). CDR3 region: CATSKGTSSYNEQFF. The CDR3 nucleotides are TGTGCCACCAGCAAGGGGACGAGCTCCTACAATGAGCAGTTCTTC.

The CDR3 here is CASSAPDNSPLHF. The CDR3 nucleotides are TGTGCCAGCAGCGCACCCGATAATTCACCCCTCCACTTT. This chain connects TRBV9 to TRBJ1-6; D not resolved. Germline V CDR1 and CDR2: SGDLS, YYNGEE. The CDR3 has 13 residues. Trimming took off 3 bases at V and 5 bases at J, with 6 bases between the two ends.

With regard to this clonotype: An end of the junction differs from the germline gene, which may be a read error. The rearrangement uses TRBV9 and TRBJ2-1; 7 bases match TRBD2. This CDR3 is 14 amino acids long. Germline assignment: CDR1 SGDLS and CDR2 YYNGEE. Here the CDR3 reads CASSSSGVYIEQFF. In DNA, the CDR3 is TGTGCCAGCAGCTCAAGCGGGGTATACATTGAGCAGTTCTTC.